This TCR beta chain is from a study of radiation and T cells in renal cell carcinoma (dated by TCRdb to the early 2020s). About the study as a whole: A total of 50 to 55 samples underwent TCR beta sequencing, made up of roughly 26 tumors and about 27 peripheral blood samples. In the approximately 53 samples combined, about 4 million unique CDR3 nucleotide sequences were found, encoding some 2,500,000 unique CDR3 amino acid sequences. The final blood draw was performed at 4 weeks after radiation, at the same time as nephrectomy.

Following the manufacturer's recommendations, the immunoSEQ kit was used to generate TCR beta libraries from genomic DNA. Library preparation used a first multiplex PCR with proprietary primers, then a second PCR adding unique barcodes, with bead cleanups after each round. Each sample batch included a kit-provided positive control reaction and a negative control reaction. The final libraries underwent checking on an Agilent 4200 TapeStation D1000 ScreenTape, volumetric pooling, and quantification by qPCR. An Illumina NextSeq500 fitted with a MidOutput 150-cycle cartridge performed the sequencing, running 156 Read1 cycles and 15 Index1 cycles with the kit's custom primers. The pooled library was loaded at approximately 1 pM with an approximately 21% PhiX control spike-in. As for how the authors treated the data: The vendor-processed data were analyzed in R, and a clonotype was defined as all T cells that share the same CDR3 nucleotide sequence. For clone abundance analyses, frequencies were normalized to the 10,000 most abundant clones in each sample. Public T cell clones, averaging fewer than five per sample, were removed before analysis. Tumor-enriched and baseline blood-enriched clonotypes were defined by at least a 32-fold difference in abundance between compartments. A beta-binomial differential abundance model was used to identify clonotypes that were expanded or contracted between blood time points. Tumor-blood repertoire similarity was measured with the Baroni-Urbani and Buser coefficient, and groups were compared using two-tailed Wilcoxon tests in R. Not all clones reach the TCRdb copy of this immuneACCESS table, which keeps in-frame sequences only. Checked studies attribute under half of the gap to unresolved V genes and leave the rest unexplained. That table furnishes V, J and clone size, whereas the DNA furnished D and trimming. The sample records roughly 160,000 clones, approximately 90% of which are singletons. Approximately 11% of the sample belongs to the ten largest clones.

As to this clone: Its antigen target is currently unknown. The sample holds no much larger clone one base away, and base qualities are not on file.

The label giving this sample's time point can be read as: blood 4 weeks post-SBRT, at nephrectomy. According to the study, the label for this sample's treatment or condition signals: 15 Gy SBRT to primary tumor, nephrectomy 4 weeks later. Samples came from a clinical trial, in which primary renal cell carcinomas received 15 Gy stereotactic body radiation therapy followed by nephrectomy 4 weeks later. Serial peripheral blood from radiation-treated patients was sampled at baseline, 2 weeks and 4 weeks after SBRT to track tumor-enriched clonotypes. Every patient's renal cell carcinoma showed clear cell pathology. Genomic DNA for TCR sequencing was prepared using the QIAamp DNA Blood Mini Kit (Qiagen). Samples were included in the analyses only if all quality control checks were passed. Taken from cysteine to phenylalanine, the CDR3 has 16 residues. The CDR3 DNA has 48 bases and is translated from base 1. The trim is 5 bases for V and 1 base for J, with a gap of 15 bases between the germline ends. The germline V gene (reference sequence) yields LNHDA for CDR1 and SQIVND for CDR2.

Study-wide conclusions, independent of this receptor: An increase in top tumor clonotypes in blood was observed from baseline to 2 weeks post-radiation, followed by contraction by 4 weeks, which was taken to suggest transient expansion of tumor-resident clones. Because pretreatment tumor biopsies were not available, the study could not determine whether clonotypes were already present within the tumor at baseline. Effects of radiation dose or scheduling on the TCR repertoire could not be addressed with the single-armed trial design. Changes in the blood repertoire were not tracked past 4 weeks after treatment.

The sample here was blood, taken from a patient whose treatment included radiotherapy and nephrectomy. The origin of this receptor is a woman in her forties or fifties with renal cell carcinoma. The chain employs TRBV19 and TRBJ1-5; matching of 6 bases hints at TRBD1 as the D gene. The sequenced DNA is TGTGCCAGTAGTCCCTCCGGGGGGCCGAGCAATCAGCCCCAGCATTTT. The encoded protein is CASSPSGGPSNQPQHF.